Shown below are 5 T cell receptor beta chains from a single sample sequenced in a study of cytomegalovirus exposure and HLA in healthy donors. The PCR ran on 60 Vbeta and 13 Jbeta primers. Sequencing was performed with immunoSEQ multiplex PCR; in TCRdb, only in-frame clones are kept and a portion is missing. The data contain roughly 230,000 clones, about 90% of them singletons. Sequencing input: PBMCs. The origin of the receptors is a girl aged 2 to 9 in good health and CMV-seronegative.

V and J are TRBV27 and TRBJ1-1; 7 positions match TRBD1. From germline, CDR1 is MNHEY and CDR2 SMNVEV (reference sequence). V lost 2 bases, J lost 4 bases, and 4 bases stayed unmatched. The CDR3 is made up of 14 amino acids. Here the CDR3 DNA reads TGTGCCAGCAGTTTACGCCCAGGGGGCACTGAAGCTTTCTTT. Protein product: CASSLRPGGTEAFF.

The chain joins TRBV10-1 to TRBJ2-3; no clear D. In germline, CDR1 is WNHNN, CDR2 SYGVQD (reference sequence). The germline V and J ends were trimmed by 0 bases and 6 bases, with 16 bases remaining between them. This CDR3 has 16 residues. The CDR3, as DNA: TGCGCCAGCAGTGAGTCCTTGGCAGCCTCCAGGGATACGCAGTATTTT. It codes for CASSESLAASRDTQYF.

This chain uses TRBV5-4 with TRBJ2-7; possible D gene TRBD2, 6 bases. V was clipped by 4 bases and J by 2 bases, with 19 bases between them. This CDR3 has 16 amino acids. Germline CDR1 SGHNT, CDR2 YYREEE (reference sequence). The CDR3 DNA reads TGTGCCAGCAGCCGCGATTACGGGACTGGCACCTACGAGCAGTACTTC. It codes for CASSRDYGTGTYEQYF.

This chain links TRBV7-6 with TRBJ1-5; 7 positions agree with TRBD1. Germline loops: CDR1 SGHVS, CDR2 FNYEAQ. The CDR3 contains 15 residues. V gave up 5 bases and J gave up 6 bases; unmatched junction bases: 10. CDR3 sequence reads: CASSQDRDGSQPQHF. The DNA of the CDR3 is TGTGCCAGCAGCCAAGACAGGGATGGCAGTCAGCCCCAGCATTTT.

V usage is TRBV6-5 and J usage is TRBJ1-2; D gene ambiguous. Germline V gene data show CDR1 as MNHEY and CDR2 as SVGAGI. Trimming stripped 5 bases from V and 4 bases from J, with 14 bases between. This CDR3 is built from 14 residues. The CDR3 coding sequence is TGTGCCAGCAGTCGACTCAACGGCGGCTATGGCTACACCTTC. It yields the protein CASSRLNGGYGYTF.